This entry lists 22 T cell receptor beta chains sequenced from one sample in a study of blood T cell repertoires in COVID-19. Libraries were prepared by immunoSEQ multiplex PCR; TCRdb keeps only in-frame clonotypes and omits some of them. Of around 76,000 clones in the sample, 85% to 90% were seen once. Sequences were obtained from peripheral blood. Every receptor here comes from a man aged 55 to 69 with acute or convalescent COVID-19.

This chain connects TRBV2 to TRBJ1-5; D not resolved. V dropped 3 bases and J dropped 11 bases, with 17 bases sitting between them. CDR1 and CDR2 from the germline V gene are SNHLY and FYNNEI. This CDR3 is 14 amino acids long. CDR3 amino acids: CASSEEVPPSSQHF. CDR3 bases: TGTGCCAGCAGTGAGGAGGTCCCACCATCGTCCCAGCATTTT.

The chain is built from TRBV27 and TRBJ2-3, with D possibly matching TRBD2 (6 bases). In germline, CDR1 is MNHEY, CDR2 SMNVEV (reference sequence). The CDR3 is made up of 16 amino acids. Trimming removed 2 bases at V and 2 bases at J, with 14 bases between. The CDR3 region has the DNA TGTGCCAGCAGTTTAAGTAGCGGACAAGACACAGATACGCAGTATTTT. This translates into CASSLSSGQDTDTQYF.

This chain uses TRBV27 with TRBJ1-1; 9 bases are shared with TRBD1. V was pared by 5 bases and J by 1 base, with 11 bases of the junction left unmatched. The germline CDR1 and CDR2 sequences are MNHEY and SMNVEV (reference sequence). This CDR3 is 17 amino acids long. The CDR3 loop reads CASSPLLGQGTNTEAFF. The CDR3 nucleotides are TGTGCCAGCAGTCCCCTCTTGGGACAGGGTACGAACACTGAAGCTTTCTTT.

The chain recombines TRBV27 with TRBJ1-5, with D possibly matching TRBD1 (5 bases). CDR1 and CDR2 (germline): MNHEY, SMNVEV (reference sequence). The CDR3 covers 15 residues. The ends were cut back, 2 bases at V and 2 bases at J, with 10 bases in the middle. CDR3 sequence (DNA): TGTGCCAGCAGTTTACATGGGGGGGGCAATCAGCCCCAGCATTTT. This codes for CASSLHGGGNQPQHF.

The chain combines TRBV28 with TRBJ2-5, with 9 bases fitting TRBD1. CDR3 length: 13 amino acids. V lost 6 bases to trimming and J lost 3 bases; unmatched junction nucleotides: 2. Looked up from germline, CDR1 is MDHEN and CDR2 is SYDVKM. This CDR3 is CASRGTGKETQYF. CDR3 DNA: TGTGCCAGCAGAGGGACAGGGAAAGAGACCCAGTACTTC.

This clone was observed a few times. The chain uses TRBV5-1 and TRBJ1-2; no clear D gene. Germline CDR1 reads SGHRS; CDR2 reads YFSETQ. The CDR3 is 18 amino acids. V dropped 1 base and J dropped 4 bases, with 23 bases sitting between them. CDR3 sequence: CASSLSGRRSNQSYGYTF. In DNA form, the CDR3 reads TGCGCCAGCAGCTTGTCTGGCAGGCGATCAAATCAATCCTATGGCTACACCTTC.

This chain links TRBV6-5 with TRBJ1-2, with 8 bases matching TRBD1. Unmatched junction bases numbered 11, after V lost 5 bases and J lost 12 bases. Germline V gene data show CDR1 as MNHEY and CDR2 as SVGAGI. This CDR3 spans 13 amino acids. The CDR3 nucleotides are TGTGCCAGCAGTCCCATCCGGACAGGGTATCACACCTTC. Translated, it gives CASSPIRTGYHTF.

This rearrangement joins TRBV24-1 to TRBJ2-1; 9 bases align to TRBD2. Germline V gene sequence: CDR1 KGHDR, CDR2 SFDVKD. After removal of 3 bases from V and 1 base from J, the junction contained 3 bases not matched to a gene. The CDR3 covers 16 residues. The CDR3 protein is CATSDRAGGSYNEQFF. DNA of the CDR3: TGTGCCACCAGTGATAGGGCGGGGGGGTCCTACAATGAGCAGTTCTTC.

The chain carries TRBV6-5 and TRBJ1-1; TRBD1 might be the D (5 bases). Trimming stripped 11 bases from V and 3 bases from J, with 19 bases between. The CDR3 runs 14 residues. Germline V gene data show CDR1 as MNHEY and CDR2 as SVGAGI. In DNA, the CDR3 is TGTGCCTCAAGGTCACGGGGGAGGCACACTGAAGCTTTCTTT. Translation gives CASRSRGRHTEAFF.

The rearrangement joins TRBV4-1 to TRBJ2-3, with 12 bases identical to TRBD2. The V segment lost 0 bases and the J segment 3 bases; nucleotides outside the gene matches: 4. Germline CDR1 reads MGHRA; CDR2 reads YSYEKL. CDR3 length: 17 amino acids. CDR3 sequence (DNA): TGCGCCAGCAGCCAAGAACGGACTAGCGGGGTAACAGATACGCAGTATTTT. It encodes CASSQERTSGVTDTQYF.

The chain has TRBV5-1 and TRBJ2-5; the D gene is possibly TRBD1 (6 bases). Trimming cost V 2 bases and J 1 base, with 9 bases left between them. The CDR3 has 14 residues. CDR1 SGHRS and CDR2 YFSETQ come from the germline V gene. As DNA, the CDR3 is TGCGCCAGCAGCTTAGGACAGACCCAAGAGACCCAGTACTTC. Translating gives CASSLGQTQETQYF.

The chain is built from TRBV7-3 and TRBJ2-3, with TRBD1 identical over 9 bases. The germline CDR1 and CDR2 sequences are SGHTA and FQGTGA. The CDR3 extends over 15 amino acids. The J segment lost 2 bases and the V segment lost 4 bases, leaving 4 bases of the junction unmatched. The CDR3 nucleotides are TGTGCCAGCAGCTCGGACAGGGGATTCACAGATACGCAGTATTTT. As protein: CASSSDRGFTDTQYF.

This rearrangement joins TRBV24-1 to TRBJ1-2; 7 bases align to TRBD1. V dropped 4 bases and J dropped 5; count of bases not matched to a gene: 6. CDR3 length equals 14 residues. Per germline, CDR1 KGHDR and CDR2 SFDVKD. CDR3 loop: CATSDSTQGYGYTF. The CDR3 DNA reads TGTGCCACCAGTGACTCGACACAGGGGTATGGCTACACCTTC.

The chain employs TRBV3-1 (or the pseudogene TRBV3-2) and TRBJ1-2; TRBD1 agrees at 7 bases. With V trimmed by 1 base and J by 5 bases, 10 bases remained unmatched. Germline CDR1 LGHDT, CDR2 YNNKEL (reference sequence). The CDR3 contains 16 residues. The CDR3 sequence: CASSQALPTGIYGYTF. The CDR3 DNA reads as TGTGCCAGCAGCCAAGCTCTTCCGACAGGGATTTATGGCTACACCTTC.

This rearrangement joins TRBV15 to TRBJ2-6, with 11 bases identical to TRBD1. CDR3 length: 17 residues. After removal of 7 bases from V and 0 bases from J, the junction contained 5 bases not matched to a gene. Germline CDR1 is LNHNV and CDR2 is YYDKDF (reference sequence). CDR3 sequence: CATTRDRGSSGANVLTF. For the CDR3, the DNA is TGTGCCACCACGAGGGACAGGGGGAGCTCTGGGGCCAACGTCCTGACTTTC.

V usage is TRBV2 and J usage is TRBJ2-7; D perhaps matches TRBD2 (7 bases). Germline CDR1 is SNHLY and CDR2 is FYNNEI. With 10 bases removed from V and 3 bases from J, the gap between germline ends came to 22 bases. The CDR3 length is 15 residues. CDR3 nucleotide sequence: TGTGCCACTGCAACCGTCCCGGGGGGCCGCTACGAGCAGTACTTC. Translated, it gives CATATVPGGRYEQYF.

Here the CDR3 DNA reads TGTGCCAGCAGCTTGGGCGACAGGGGGTTCTACGAGCAGTACTTC. It is translated as CASSLGDRGFYEQYF. The chain combines TRBV5-4 with TRBJ2-7; TRBD1 aligns across 9 bases. Germline V gives CDR1 SGHNT, CDR2 YYREEE (reference sequence). With V trimmed by 0 bases and J by 3 bases, 4 bases remained unmatched. The CDR3 has 15 amino acids.

This chain connects TRBV29-1 to TRBJ2-7; 12 bases are a match to TRBD2. The junction had 4 bases not matched to a gene; V was cut back by 3 bases and J by 1 base. The CDR3 is 15 residues long. Looked up from germline, CDR1 is SQVTM and CDR2 is ANQGSEA. The CDR3 loop is CSVEGLAGVSYEQYF. CDR3 in DNA: TGCAGCGTTGAGGGACTAGCGGGTGTGTCCTACGAGCAGTACTTC.

The sample holds a few counts of this clone. V and J are TRBV5-1 and TRBJ1-3; the match to TRBD1 covers 9 bases. Germline values: CDR1 SGHRS, CDR2 YFSETQ. The junction had 9 bases not matched to a gene; V was cut back by 4 bases and J by 4 bases. The CDR3 loop spans 16 amino acids. CDR3 region: CASSTKQGAAGNTIYF. In DNA, the CDR3 is TGCGCCAGCAGCACCAAACAGGGGGCTGCGGGAAACACCATATATTTT.

The chain joins TRBV7-3 to TRBJ2-2; TRBD2 agrees at 11 bases. After removal of 3 bases from V and 7 bases from J, the junction contained 7 bases not matched to a gene. The germline gives CDR1 SGHTA, CDR2 FQGTGA. This CDR3 contains 16 residues. The CDR3 nucleotides read TGTGCCAGCAGCTTTAGCGGGAGGGCCGCGGACGGGGAGCTGTTTTTT. Its protein product is CASSFSGRAADGELFF.

The J gene is TRBJ2-1, the V gene TRBV7-9; 8 bases match TRBD2. The V segment lost 3 bases and the J segment 4 bases; nucleotides outside the gene matches: 5. This CDR3 has 15 residues. Germline values: CDR1 SEHNR, CDR2 FQNEAQ (reference sequence). This CDR3 is CASSLKREKYNEQFF. As DNA, the CDR3 is TGTGCCAGCAGCTTGAAGCGGGAGAAGTACAATGAGCAGTTCTTC.

This clone was detected once. V is TRBV15 and J is TRBJ2-5, with 10 positions matching TRBD1. The CDR3 consists of 16 residues. Germline V CDR1 and CDR2: LNHNV, YYDKDF (reference sequence). The V and J ends lost 4 bases and 5 bases, in that order; junction bases with no gene match: 10. The CDR3 reads CATSTRPGQGSETQYF. The CDR3 DNA reads TGTGCCACCAGCACCCGACCGGGACAGGGGTCCGAGACCCAGTACTTC.